These 22 T cell receptor beta chains were sequenced from one sample in a study of shared clonotypes between healthy human individuals. Assay: immunoSEQ multiplex PCR; the TCRdb copy retains only in-frame clones and omits some. The table includes 2 million to 2.5 million clones, 90% to 97% detected once. Sample: naive CD4+ T cells sorted from blood. Subset of the sample: CD45RA+ positively selected. All receptors come from a man younger than 30 in good health.

V and J are TRBV5-1 and TRBJ1-1; no clear D. The CDR3 runs to 13 residues. Looked up from germline, CDR1 is SGHRS and CDR2 is YFSETQ. V lost 1 base and J 1 base, leaving 5 bases between the germline ends. The CDR3 spells CASSLSANTEAFF. In DNA form, the CDR3 reads TGCGCCAGCAGCTTGTCCGCGAACACTGAAGCTTTCTTT. The full variable domain, in which reference TRBV5-1 and TRBJ1-1 provide the parts outside the CDR3, is KAGVTQTPRYLIKTRGQQVTLSCSPISGHRSVSWYQQTPGQGLQFLFEYFSETQRNKGNFPGRFSGRQFSNSRSEMNVSTLELGDSALYLCASSLSANTEAFFGQGTRLTVV.

Worth noting for this clone: Other nucleotide sequences from this sample produce the same CDR3. This chain links TRBV5-6 with TRBJ1-1, with a possible D match to TRBD1 (6 bases). The germline V gene has CDR1 SGHDT and CDR2 YYEEEE. V lost 2 bases and J 5 bases, leaving 7 bases between the germline ends. CDR3 length: 12 amino acids. CDR3 sequence reads: CASSFRGTEAFF. For the CDR3, the DNA is TGTGCCAGCAGCTTTAGGGGGACTGAAGCTTTCTTT.

The chain joins TRBV19 to TRBJ1-2; D is unresolved. The CDR3 sequence is 12 residues long. Trimming shortened V by 7 bases and J by 4 bases, and 10 bases separated the two germline ends. Germline assignment: CDR1 LNHDA and CDR2 SQIVND (reference sequence). The CDR3 DNA reads as TGTGCCAGTATTTCCAGATCCTATGGCTACACCTTC. It is translated as CASISRSYGYTF.

CDR3 in amino acids: CATSPGDRAEKTQYF. The CDR3 DNA reads TGTGCCACCTCCCCCGGAGACAGGGCCGAGAAGACCCAGTACTTC. V is TRBV6-5 and J is TRBJ2-5; 7 nucleotides align to TRBD1. With 10 bases clipped from V and 6 bases from J, the junction kept 17 bases outside the gene matches. CDR1 and CDR2 from the germline V gene are MNHEY and SVGAGI. The CDR3 length is 15 residues.

The rearrangement uses TRBV20-1 and TRBJ2-1; a possible D gene is TRBD2 (6 bases). The CDR3 totals 11 residues. CDR1 is DFQATT, CDR2 SNEGSKA, per germline (reference sequence). The CDR3: CRPGLPNEQFF. The DNA for the CDR3 is TGCAGACCGGGACTTCCGAATGAGCAGTTCTTC.

This clone has a single count. This chain uses TRBV9 with TRBJ1-1; 8 bases align to TRBD1. This CDR3 is 14 amino acids long. V shed 3 bases, J shed 4 bases, and the junction held 5 bases outside the gene matches. The germline V gene encodes CDR1 SGDLS and CDR2 YYNGEE. The DNA of the CDR3 is TGTGCCAGCAGCGCTGGGACAGGATTCACTGAAGCTTTCTTT. This translates into CASSAGTGFTEAFF.

The chain has TRBV4-1 and TRBJ2-2; maybe TRBD2 (5 bases). The germline V gene has CDR1 MGHRA and CDR2 YSYEKL. The ends were cut back, 0 bases at V and 0 bases at J, with 11 bases in the middle. The CDR3 sequence is 17 residues long. In nucleotides, the CDR3 is TGCGCCAGCAGCCAAGATGTCGAGGGAACGAACACCGGGGAGCTGTTTTTT. This gives the protein CASSQDVEGTNTGELFF.

The chain recombines TRBV7-2 with TRBJ2-7; 9 bases match TRBD1. V lost 5 bases and J lost 3; bases outside the gene matches: 8. The CDR3 has 15 amino acids. Germline CDR1 is SGHTA and CDR2 is FQGNSA. The CDR3 DNA reads as TGTGCCAGCAGCCGCCCCGGGACAGGGATCTACGAGCAGTACTTC. It translates to CASSRPGTGIYEQYF.

J is TRBJ2-7 and V is TRBV11-2, with unresolved D. The length of the CDR3 is 15 residues. Between the trimmed V and J ends, which lost 4 bases and 3 bases, there was a span of 16 bases. Germline V gene data show CDR1 as SGHAT and CDR2 as FQNNGV. In DNA, the CDR3 is TGTGCCAGCAGCTCTGAACACGGTTTGGGCTACGAGCAGTACTTC. Encoded protein: CASSSEHGLGYEQYF. The variable domain in full, completed from reference TRBV11-2 and TRBJ2-7, reads EAGVAQSPRYKIIEKRQSVAFWCNPISGHATLYWYQQILGQGPKLLIQFQNNGVVDDSQLPKDRFSAERLKGVDSTLKIQPAKLEDSAVYLCASSSEHGLGYEQYFGPGTRLTVT.

This chain uses TRBV7-2 with TRBJ2-3, with 15 bases identical to TRBD2. CDR1 is SGHTA, CDR2 FQGNSA, per germline. The CDR3 is 16 amino acids. V lost 5 bases and J lost 5; bases outside the gene matches: 5. For the CDR3, the DNA is TGTGCCAGCAGCCTGGGACTAGCGGGAGGTAAAGATACGCAGTATTTT. This gives the protein CASSLGLAGGKDTQYF.

This clone occurred once. The V call is TRBV9, the J call TRBJ2-7; 10 positions match TRBD1. The germline V gene encodes CDR1 SGDLS and CDR2 YYNGEE. V shed 2 bases and J 0 bases; nucleotides not matched to a gene: 8. The CDR3 is 17 residues long. CDR3 loop: CASSVGQGRISSYEQYF. DNA for the CDR3: TGTGCCAGCAGCGTGGGACAGGGGCGGATATCCTCCTACGAGCAGTACTTC.

Of note for this clone: Other DNA variants within this sample encode the same CDR3. The gene calls are TRBV5-5 and TRBJ2-6; no clear D gene. Trimming removed 7 bases from V and 0 bases from J, with 5 bases in between. The CDR3 covers 13 residues. Looked up from germline, CDR1 is SGHKS and CDR2 is YYEKEE (reference sequence). As DNA, the CDR3 is TGTGCCAGCTCTTTCTCTGGGGCCAACGTCCTGACTTTC. Translation: CASSFSGANVLTF.

V and J are TRBV29-1 and TRBJ2-7; 7 nucleotides match TRBD2. CDR1 SQVTM and CDR2 ANQGSEA come from the germline V gene. Unmatched junction bases numbered 10, after V lost 4 bases and J lost 7 bases. The CDR3 covers 13 residues. CDR3 sequence: CSVAGTLGGEQYF. DNA for the CDR3: TGCAGCGTTGCCGGGACCCTCGGGGGGGAGCAGTACTTC.

This chain links TRBV27 with TRBJ2-1; tentatively, D is TRBD2 (6 bases). Germline-derived CDR1 and CDR2 are MNHEY and SMNVEV (reference sequence). Trimming cost V 5 bases and J 9 bases, with 11 bases left between them. The CDR3 loop spans 12 amino acids. The CDR3 bases are TGTGCCAGCAGTGCGGAGGGCGGTGAGCAGTTCTTC. It specifies CASSAEGGEQFF.

J is TRBJ2-6 and V is TRBV28, with 11 bases that match TRBD1. The V gene end was trimmed by 8 bases and the J gene end by 0 bases; junction bases not matched to a gene: 6. CDR3 size: 17 residues. The germline V gene encodes CDR1 MDHEN and CDR2 SYDVKM. The CDR3 reads CASAPGTGGSGANVLTF. DNA for the CDR3: TGTGCCAGCGCGCCCGGGACAGGGGGCTCTGGGGCCAACGTCCTGACTTTC.

The chain has TRBV15 and TRBJ2-1; 9 bases are shared with TRBD2. Unmatched junction bases numbered 8, after V lost 0 bases and J lost 8 bases. Germline V gene sequence: CDR1 LNHNV, CDR2 YYDKDF (reference sequence). This CDR3 region has 16 residues. CDR3 in DNA: TGTGCCACCAGCAGAGATTTGGCTAGCGGGGCGGATGAGCAGTTCTTC. Protein product: CATSRDLASGADEQFF.

The chain is built from TRBV18 and TRBJ2-3; 7 bases match TRBD2. The CDR3 is made up of 15 amino acids. V shed 1 base, J shed 0 bases, and the junction held 1 base outside the gene matches. Germline loops: CDR1 KGHSH, CDR2 LQKENI. As DNA, the CDR3 is TGTGCCAGCTCACCACAGGGAGGGAGCACAGATACGCAGTATTTT. Its protein product is CASSPQGGSTDTQYF.

The V and J genes are TRBV18 and TRBJ1-1; no reliable D call. The CDR3 has 14 amino acids. V was shortened by 2 bases and J by 4 bases, with 11 bases between the two germline ends. Germline V gene data show CDR1 as KGHSH and CDR2 as LQKENI. Here the CDR3 DNA reads TGTGCCAGCTCACCAACGGAGAGTCCCACTGAAGCTTTCTTT. Amino acids: CASSPTESPTEAFF. Filled out from reference TRBV18 and TRBJ1-1, the complete variable domain reads NAGVMQNPRHLVRRRGQEARLRCSPMKGHSHVYWYRQLPEEGLKFMVYLQKENIIDESGMPKERFSAEFPKEGPSILRIQQVVRGDSAAYFCASSPTESPTEAFFGQGTRLTVV.

This rearrangement joins TRBV6-5 to TRBJ1-2; 8 nucleotides line up with TRBD1. Trimming removed 4 bases from V and 8 bases from J; junction bases left unmatched: 12. CDR1 and CDR2 from the germline V gene are MNHEY and SVGAGI. The CDR3 totals 15 residues. CDR3 bases: TGTGCCAGCAGTTTATCGGACAGGGTGATTCAGGGCTACACCTTC. Its protein is CASSLSDRVIQGYTF.

A remark on this clone: Other DNA variants within this sample encode the same CDR3. The CDR3: CASSLKAGSTDTQYF. CDR3 sequence (DNA): TGCGCCAGCAGCTTAAAAGCGGGAAGCACAGATACGCAGTATTTT. The gene calls are TRBV5-1 and TRBJ2-3; the match to TRBD2 covers 7 bases. Trimming at V came to 2 bases and at J to 0 bases, leaving 3 bases not matched to a gene. This CDR3 spans 15 amino acids. CDR1 and CDR2 from the germline V gene are SGHRS and YFSETQ.

This chain uses TRBV9 with TRBJ1-3; no clear D. The CDR3 spans 15 residues. V gave up 0 bases and J gave up 0 bases, with 7 bases separating them. Germline CDR1 and CDR2: SGDLS and YYNGEE. For the CDR3, the DNA is TGTGCCAGCAGCGTAGATGTCCTCTCTGGAAACACCATATATTTT. It yields the protein CASSVDVLSGNTIYF.

The chain combines TRBV21-1 with TRBJ2-4. TRBV21-1 is designated a pseudogene. This CDR3 comprises 14 residues. The CDR3, as DNA: TGTGCCAGCAGAGTGAGGGGACCCAAAAACATTCAGTACTTC. Amino acid sequence: CASRVRGPKNIQYF.